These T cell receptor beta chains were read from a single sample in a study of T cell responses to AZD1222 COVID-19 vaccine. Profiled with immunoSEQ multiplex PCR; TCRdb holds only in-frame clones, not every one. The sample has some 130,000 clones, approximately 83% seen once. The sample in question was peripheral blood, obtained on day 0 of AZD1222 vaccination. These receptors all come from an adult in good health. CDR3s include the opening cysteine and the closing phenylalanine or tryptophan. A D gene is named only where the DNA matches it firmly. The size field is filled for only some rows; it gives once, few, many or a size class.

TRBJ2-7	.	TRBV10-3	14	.	TGTGCCATCAGTGAGCCGGACCGAGCCTACGAGCAGTACTTC	CAISEPDRAYEQYF
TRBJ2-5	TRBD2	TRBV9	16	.	TGTGCCAGCAGCGTAGGTCGGGCGGGAGGGGGAGAGACCCAGTACTTC	CASSVGRAGGGETQYF
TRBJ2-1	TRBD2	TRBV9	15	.	TGTGCCAGCAGCGTAGAGATTAGCGGGAGTAATGAGCAGTTCTTC	CASSVEISGSNEQFF
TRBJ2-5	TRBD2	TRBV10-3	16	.	TGTGCCATCAGTGACTTCGGGGGGGGCCGACAAGAGACCCAGTACTTC	CAISDFGGGRQETQYF
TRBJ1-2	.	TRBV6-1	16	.	TGTGCCAGCAGTGCCTTGGGGGGGGCTTTTAACTATGGCTACACCTTC	CASSALGGAFNYGYTF
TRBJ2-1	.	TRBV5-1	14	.	TGCGCCAGCAGCTTGACAGGACCCTACAATGAGCAGTTCTTC	CASSLTGPYNEQFF
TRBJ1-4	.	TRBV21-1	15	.	TGTGCCAGCAGCAAACAGGGAGTCACTAATGAAAAACTGTTTTTT	CASSKQGVTNEKLFF
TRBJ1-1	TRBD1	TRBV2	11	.	TGTGCCAGCCGTGACAGGGATGAAGCTTTCTTT	CASRDRDEAFF
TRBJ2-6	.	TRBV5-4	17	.	TGTGCCAGCAGGCGGGACGCAGTTAGCTCTGGGGCCAACGTCCTGACTTTC	CASRRDAVSSGANVLTF
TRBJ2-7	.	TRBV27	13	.	TGTGCCAGCAGCCGAAGAAGGGACGACCCGACGTACTTC	CASSRRRDDPTYF
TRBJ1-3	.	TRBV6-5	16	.	TGTGCCAGCAGTTACTCAGTAGGGTCTCCTGGAAACACCATATATTTT	CASSYSVGSPGNTIYF
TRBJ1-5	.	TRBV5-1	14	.	TGCGCCAGCGGGGGAAGACAGACCAGTCGGCCCCAGCATTTT	CASGGRQTSRPQHF
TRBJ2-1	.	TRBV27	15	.	TGTGCCAGGGGGTCAAGGCCGACAGGATACAATGAGCAGTTCTTC	CARGSRPTGYNEQFF
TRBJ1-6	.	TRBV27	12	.	TGTGCCAGCAGTTCGAATGGTTCACCCCTCCACTTT	CASSSNGSPLHF
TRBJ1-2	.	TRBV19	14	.	TGTGCCAGTAGTATAGGTGTAAAGGGATTCGGCTACACCTTC	CASSIGVKGFGYTF
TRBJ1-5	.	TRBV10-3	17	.	TGTGCCATCAGTGAGTCGGGGGGGGGCAGGAGCAATCAGCCCCAGCATTTT	CAISESGGGRSNQPQHF
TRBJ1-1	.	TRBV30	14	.	TGTGCCTGGTCTACGAGCCTGGGGAACACTGAAGCTTTCTTT	CAWSTSLGNTEAFF
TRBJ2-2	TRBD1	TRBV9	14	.	TGTGCCAGCACCGGGACAGGGGGGACCGGGGAGCTGTTTTTT	CASTGTGGTGELFF
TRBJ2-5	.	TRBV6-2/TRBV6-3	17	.	TGTGCCAGCAGTTACCCCACCCTAGGGGGAGTCGGAGAGACCCAGTACTTC	CASSYPTLGGVGETQYF
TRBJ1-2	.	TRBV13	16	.	TGTGCCAGCAGCTTATCATCCAGGCCCCCAGGACATGGCTACACCTTC	CASSLSSRPPGHGYTF
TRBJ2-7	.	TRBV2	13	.	TGTGCCAGCACGACAGGGACTGCCTACGAGCAGTACTTC	CASTTGTAYEQYF
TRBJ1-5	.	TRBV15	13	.	TGTGCCACGGGAGTAGGGACGAATCAGCCCCAGCATTTT	CATGVGTNQPQHF
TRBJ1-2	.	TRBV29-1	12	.	TGCAGCGTTGAGACGAGCCTCTATGGCTACACCTTC	CSVETSLYGYTF
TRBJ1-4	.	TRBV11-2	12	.	TGTGCCAGCAGCTTAGTTCGGGAAAAACTGTTTTTT	CASSLVREKLFF
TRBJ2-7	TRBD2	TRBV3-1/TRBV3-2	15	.	TGTGCCAGCACCAGAGGGGCGGGAGGCTTCTACGAGCAGTACTTC	CASTRGAGGFYEQYF
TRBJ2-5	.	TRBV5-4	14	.	TGTGCCAGCAGTAACCTTGTCGGGGAAGAGACCCAGTACTTC	CASSNLVGEETQYF
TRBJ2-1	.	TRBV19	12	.	TGTGCCAGTAGTATAGATCGTGGCGGACCGTTCTTC	CASSIDRGGPFF
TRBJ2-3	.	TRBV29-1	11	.	TGCAGCGCCTACCCGGGACCCTCCTGGTATTTT	CSAYPGPSWYF
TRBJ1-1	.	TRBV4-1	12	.	TGCGCCAGCAGCCGAGACAGGCAAGAAGCTTTCTTT	CASSRDRQEAFF
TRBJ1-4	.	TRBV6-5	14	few	TGTGCCAGCAGTTTCGGGACAACTAATGAAAAACTGTTTTTT	CASSFGTTNEKLFF
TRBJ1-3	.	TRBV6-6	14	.	TGTGCCAGCAGTTACTGGGGGAACGGAAACACCATATATTTT	CASSYWGNGNTIYF
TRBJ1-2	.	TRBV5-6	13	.	TGTGCCAGCAGCTTGGTTGGGACCTATGGCTACACCTTC	CASSLVGTYGYTF
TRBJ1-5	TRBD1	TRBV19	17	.	TGTGCCAGTAGTATTGGCCCCACAGGGACAGGGGACCAGCCCCAGCATTTT	CASSIGPTGTGDQPQHF
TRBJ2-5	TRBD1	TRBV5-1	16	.	TGCGCCAGCAGCTTGGCCGGGACAGTTTGGACGGAGACCCAGTACTTC	CASSLAGTVWTETQYF
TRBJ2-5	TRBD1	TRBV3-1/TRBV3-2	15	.	TGTGCCAGCAGCCAAACAGGGGGACCACAAGAGACCCAGTACTTC	CASSQTGGPQETQYF
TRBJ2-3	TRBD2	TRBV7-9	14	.	TGTGCCAGCAGTCCCGGACTAGCGACAGATACGCAGTATTTT	CASSPGLATDTQYF
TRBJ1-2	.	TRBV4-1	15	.	TGCGCCAGCAGCCAACACGACGGACAGTCCTATGGCTACACCTTC	CASSQHDGQSYGYTF
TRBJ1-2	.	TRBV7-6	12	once	TGTGCCAGCAGTAACCTTGGGGGTGGCTACACCTTC	CASSNLGGGYTF
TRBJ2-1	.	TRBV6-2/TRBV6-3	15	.	TGTGCCAGCAGTTACGGAACAGGCTCCTACAATGAGCAGTTCTTC	CASSYGTGSYNEQFF
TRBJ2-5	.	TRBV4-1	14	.	TGCGCCAGCAGCCAAGGCAGGTCTCAAGAGACCCAGTACTTC	CASSQGRSQETQYF
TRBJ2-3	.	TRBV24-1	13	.	TGTGCCACCCGCCTCGGGGGTACAGATACGCAGTATTTT	CATRLGGTDTQYF
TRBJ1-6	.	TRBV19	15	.	TGTGCCAGTAGTATAACCGGGGGCGCCGAGTCACCCCTCCACTTT	CASSITGGAESPLHF
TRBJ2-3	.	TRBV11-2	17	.	TGTGCCAGCAGCTTAGGGCCCGTGCTAGGGCACACAGATACGCAGTATTTT	CASSLGPVLGHTDTQYF
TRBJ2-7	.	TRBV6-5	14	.	TGTGCCAGCAGCAAGAACCGCCTCGGGAACGAGCAGTACTTC	CASSKNRLGNEQYF
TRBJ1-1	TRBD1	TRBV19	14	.	TGTGCCAGTAGACCCGACAGGGGGAGAACTGAAGCTTTCTTT	CASRPDRGRTEAFF
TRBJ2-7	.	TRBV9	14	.	TGTGCCAGCAGCGTCGACAGGGGAGGGTACGAGCAGTACTTC	CASSVDRGGYEQYF